In this sample, the clone carrying this T cell receptor (beta chain) turned up once. This sample was taken from a study of neoadjuvant anti-PD-1 for oral cavity cancer. Study at large: Patients without progression received a fourth nivolumab dose around day 43, then surgical resection on days 50-56.

The method was immunoSEQ multiplex PCR; TCRdb's version includes in-frame clones alone and lacks a portion of them. This sample carries tens of thousands of clones, 70% to 85% of them seen once, and the ten largest clones take around 2.6%. Germline V gene lookup returns CDR1 SGHRS and CDR2 YFSETQ. The CDR3 is 17 residues long. V shed 4 bases, J shed 6 bases, and the junction held 12 bases outside the gene matches. These newly diagnosed stage II-IVA oral cavity squamous cell carcinoma patients had no prior systemic or radiation treatment. These oral cavity squamous cell carcinomas were HPV-negative and locally advanced. No culture or expansion preceded analysis of these blood cells.

This rearrangement joins TRBV5-1 to TRBJ2-1, with TRBD2 matching 11 bases. The specimen comprised PBMCs, sampled before nivolumab (anti-PD-1) treatment. The receptor's source is a person between 35 and 79 years old with oral cavity squamous cell carcinoma. CDR3 loop: CASSGDLLAGGLNEQFF. CDR3 coding DNA: TGCGCCAGCAGCGGAGACCTTTTAGCGGGAGGGCTCAATGAGCAGTTCTTC. Using reference TRBV5-1 and TRBJ2-1 for the parts outside the CDR3, the full variable domain is KAGVTQTPRYLIKTRGQQVTLSCSPISGHRSVSWYQQTPGQGLQFLFEYFSETQRNKGNFPGRFSGRQFSNSRSEMNVSTLELGDSALYLCASSGDLLAGGLNEQFFGPGTRLTVL.